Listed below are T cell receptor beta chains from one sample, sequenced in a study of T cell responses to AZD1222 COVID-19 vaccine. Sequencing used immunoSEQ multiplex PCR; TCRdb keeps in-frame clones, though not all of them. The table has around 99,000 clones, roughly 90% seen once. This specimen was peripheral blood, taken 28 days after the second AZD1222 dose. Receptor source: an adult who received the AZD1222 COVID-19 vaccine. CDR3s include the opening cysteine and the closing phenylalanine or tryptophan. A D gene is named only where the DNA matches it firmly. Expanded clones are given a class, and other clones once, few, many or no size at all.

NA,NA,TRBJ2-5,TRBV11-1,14,CASSLMGYQETQYF,TGTGCCAGCAGCTTAATGGGTTACCAAGAGACCCAGTACTTC
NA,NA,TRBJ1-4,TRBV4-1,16,CASSQVAPLRDEKLFF,TGCGCCAGCAGCCAAGTTGCTCCACTCAGGGATGAAAAACTGTTTTTT
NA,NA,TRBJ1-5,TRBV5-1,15,CASSLEGRENQPQHF,TGCGCCAGCAGCTTGGAGGGACGGGAAAATCAGCCCCAGCATTTT
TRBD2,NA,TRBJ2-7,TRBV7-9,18,CASSPGLAGRPYSYEQYF,TGTGCCAGCAGCCCTGGACTAGCGGGGCGGCCTTACTCCTACGAGCAGTACTTC
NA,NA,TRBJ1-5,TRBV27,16,CASSTNHALGRQPQHF,TGTGCCAGCAGTACCAATCACGCGTTGGGGCGTCAGCCCCAGCATTTT
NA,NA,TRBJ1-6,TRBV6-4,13,CASRGPDNSPLHF,TGTGCCAGCAGGGGACCAGATAATTCACCCCTCCACTTT
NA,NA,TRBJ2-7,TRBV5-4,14,CASSLVGSSYEQYF,TGTGCCAGCAGCTTGGTCGGGAGCTCCTACGAGCAGTACTTC
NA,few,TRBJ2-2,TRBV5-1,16,CASSLTTARNTGELFF,TGCGCCAGCAGCTTAACGACAGCCCGTAATACCGGGGAGCTGTTTTTT
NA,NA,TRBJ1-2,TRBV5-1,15,CASSLQGPLNYGYTF,TGCGCCAGCAGCTTGCAGGGGCCCCTTAACTATGGCTACACCTTC
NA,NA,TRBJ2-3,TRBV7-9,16,CASSRHAGGRADTQYF,TGTGCCAGCAGCCGCCACGCCGGGGGGCGGGCAGATACGCAGTATTTT
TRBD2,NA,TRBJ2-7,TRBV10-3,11,CAILREGEQYF,TGTGCCATCCTCCGGGAGGGCGAGCAGTACTTC
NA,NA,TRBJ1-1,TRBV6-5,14,CASSPGTKNTEAFF,TGTGCCAGCAGTCCCGGGACAAAGAACACTGAAGCTTTCTTT
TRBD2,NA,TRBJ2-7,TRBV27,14,CASSWRLAGVEQYF,TGTGCCAGCAGTTGGAGACTAGCGGGAGTCGAGCAGTACTTC
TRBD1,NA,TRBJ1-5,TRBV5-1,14,CASSMGQEDQPQHF,TGCGCCAGCAGCATGGGACAGGAGGATCAGCCCCAGCATTTT
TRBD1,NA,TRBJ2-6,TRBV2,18,CASRTTRDRVSGANVLTF,TGTGCCAGCAGGACGACCCGGGACAGGGTCTCTGGGGCCAACGTCCTGACTTTC
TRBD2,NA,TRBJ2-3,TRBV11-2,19,CASSPGRGSGGISTDTQYF,TGTGCCAGCAGTCCCGGGAGGGGTAGCGGGGGGATTAGCACAGATACGCAGTATTTT
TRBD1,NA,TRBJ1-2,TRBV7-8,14,CASSLTTGNDGYTF,TGTGCCAGCAGCTTGACGACAGGGAATGATGGCTACACCTTC
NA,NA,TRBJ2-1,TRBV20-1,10,CSWGYNEQFF,TGCAGCTGGGGCTACAATGAGCAGTTCTTC